A selection of T cell receptor beta chains follows, all from one sample in a study of T cell repertoires in cytomegalovirus infection. The antigens these receptors bind are not known. TCRdb processed the reads anew with MiXCR; each CDR3 protein has one entry. The sample gives approximately 340,000 distinct CDR3 sequences, around 29% of which show up once; 15% to 25% is in the top ten. Specimen: cultured PBMCs, collected from culture after CMV antigen stimulation. Receptor source: a human donor in good health (CMV status not recorded). Some clones in this sample may be carry-over from other donors' samples. The CDR3 runs from the conserved cysteine through the conserved F or W. A D gene is named only where the DNA matches it firmly. Clone size is given for some rows only: seen once, a few or many times, or a class if the clone is expanded.

CDR3 protein	CDR3 DNA	clone size	D gene	V gene	J gene
CASSDPDSGNTIYF	TGCGCCAGCAGTGACCCGGACTCTGGAAACACCATATATTTT	.	.	TRBV10-1	TRBJ1-3
CASSLAGDLHEQYF	TGTGCCAGCAGTTTAGCGGGAGATCTCCACGAGCAGTACTTC	many	TRBD2	TRBV28	TRBJ2-7
CASSFGQGGITDTQYF	TGTGCCAGCAGCTTCGGACAGGGAGGGATAACAGATACGCAGTATTTT	.	.	TRBV11-3	TRBJ2-3
CAISGPGPGETQYF	TGTGCCATCAGTGGGCCGGGGCCGGGAGAGACCCAGTACTTC	.	.	TRBV10-3	TRBJ2-5
CASTPKLAYEQYF	TGTGCCAGCACCCCAAAGCTAGCCTACGAGCAGTACTTC	.	.	TRBV2	TRBJ2-7
CSVVGGSYNEQFF	TGCAGCGTTGTGGGGGGCTCCTACAATGAGCAGTTCTTC	few	.	TRBV29-1	TRBJ2-1
CASSPFDQGTEAFF	TGTGCCAGCAGCCCCTTTGACCAGGGCACTGAAGCTTTCTTT	few	.	TRBV5-4	TRBJ1-1
CASEGGQPQHF	TGTGCCAGCGAAGGGGGTCAGCCCCAGCATTTT	few	.	TRBV28	TRBJ1-5
CASSLGGSFYNEQFF	TGTGCCAGCAGCTTAGGCGGGAGCTTCTACAATGAGCAGTTCTTC	.	TRBD2	TRBV7-2	TRBJ2-1
CSGGPTGNTIYF	TGCAGCGGGGGACCTACTGGAAACACCATATATTTT	.	.	TRBV29-1	TRBJ1-3
CASGEGDEQYF	TGTGCCTCGGGAGAGGGGGACGAGCAGTACTTC	.	.	TRBV7-6	TRBJ2-7
CASSWSGTTLSSYEQYF	TGTGCCAGCAGTTGGAGCGGGACCACACTTTCCTCCTACGAGCAGTACTTC	many	TRBD2	TRBV6-6	TRBJ2-7
CSARAIESYFPYEQYF	TGCAGTGCTAGAGCAATTGAGTCATATTTTCCCTACGAGCAGTACTTC	.	.	TRBV20-1	TRBJ2-7
CASSQADLSNEQYF	TGTGCCAGCAGCCAAGCGGACTTGTCGAACGAGCAGTACTTC	.	.	TRBV3-1	TRBJ2-7
CASREAGGPFNEQFF	TGTGCCAGCCGCGAAGCGGGAGGGCCCTTCAATGAGCAGTTCTTC	once	TRBD2	TRBV7-3	TRBJ2-1
CASSQDDQAGPNYNEQFF	TGTGCCAGCAGCCAAGATGATCAAGCGGGACCGAATTACAATGAGCAGTTCTTC	.	TRBD2	TRBV14	TRBJ2-1
CSARDRQTGRDGYTF	TGCAGTGCTAGAGATCGCCAGACAGGGAGAGATGGCTACACCTTC	once	TRBD1	TRBV20-1	TRBJ1-2
CASSPRMSGRRGETQYF	TGTGCCAGCTCACCACGAATGAGCGGGAGAAGGGGAGAGACCCAGTACTTC	.	TRBD2	TRBV18	TRBJ2-5
CASSLTQYGYTF	TGTGCCAGCAGTCTTACACAGTATGGCTACACCTTC	.	.	TRBV12-3/TRBV12-4	TRBJ1-2
CASSKRGIGELFF	TGTGCCAGCAGTAAGAGGGGCATCGGGGAGCTGTTTTTT	.	.	TRBV6-1	TRBJ2-2
CASSHGPGGTDTQYF	TGCGCCAGCAGCCACGGACCTGGGGGCACAGATACGCAGTATTTT	few	.	TRBV4-1	TRBJ2-3
CASSFSGIQETQYF	TGTGCCAGCAGCTTCTCCGGGATTCAAGAGACCCAGTACTTC	many	.	TRBV7-6	TRBJ2-5
CASSPSGGTEQYF	TGTGCCAGCAGCCCGAGCGGGGGCACCGAGCAGTACTTC	.	TRBD2	TRBV7-4	TRBJ2-7
CASSSGQEPYGYTF	TGTGCCAGCAGTTCTGGACAGGAGCCCTATGGCTACACCTTC	few	TRBD1	TRBV6-1	TRBJ1-2
CASSLEWEKETQYF	TGTGCCAGCAGCTTGGAGTGGGAAAAAGAGACCCAGTACTTC	.	.	TRBV5-4	TRBJ2-5
CASSLTTSGGLYNEQFF	TGTGCCAGCAGCTTAACGACTAGCGGGGGTCTATACAATGAGCAGTTCTTC	.	TRBD2	TRBV7-9	TRBJ2-1
CASSLVGGVRDYGYTF	TGTGCCAGCAGCTTGGTCGGGGGCGTTAGAGACTATGGCTACACCTTC	few	.	TRBV5-6	TRBJ1-2
CATGGQNSPLHF	TGTGCCACCGGCGGACAAAATTCACCCCTCCACTTT	.	.	TRBV10-3	TRBJ1-6
CASSLARAKNIQYF	TGTGCCAGCAGCTTGGCAAGAGCCAAAAACATTCAGTACTTC	many	.	TRBV7-8	TRBJ2-4
CSARLGLADSYEQYF	TGCAGTGCTAGACTTGGGCTAGCGGACTCCTACGAGCAGTACTTC	once	TRBD2	TRBV20-1	TRBJ2-7
CASSRYIVETGELFF	TGTGCCAGCAGTCGCTACATTGTTGAAACCGGGGAGCTGTTTTTT	.	.	TRBV2	TRBJ2-2
CASRETGISYNEQFF	TGTGCCAGTAGGGAAACAGGGATCTCCTACAATGAGCAGTTCTTC	.	.	TRBV19	TRBJ2-1
CSARDLLGTGGLAGVSEQFF	TGCAGTGCTAGAGATTTATTAGGGACAGGGGGACTAGCGGGAGTCTCTGAGCAGTTCTTC	.	TRBD2	TRBV20-1	TRBJ2-1
CASRNPDSHNEQFF	TGTGCCAGCAGAAACCCCGACAGCCACAATGAGCAGTTCTTC	few	.	TRBV11-2	TRBJ2-1
CASSLTEALYEAFF	TGTGCCAGCAGTTTAACAGAGGCCCTCTATGAAGCTTTCTTT	.	.	TRBV12-3/TRBV12-4	TRBJ1-1
CASSVTLGQSNNEQFF	TGTGCCAGCAGCGTCACGCTGGGACAATCTAACAATGAGCAGTTCTTC	.	.	TRBV7-1	TRBJ2-1
CASSLVVPTGWAFF	TGTGCCAGCAGCTTAGTAGTCCCGACGGGATGGGCTTTCTTT	.	.	TRBV7-9	TRBJ1-1
CASSQSGNQPQHF	TGTGCCAGCAGCCAGAGTGGCAATCAGCCCCAGCATTTT	few	.	TRBV7-6	TRBJ1-5
CATERGGINEKLFF	TGTGCCACCGAACGGGGGGGTATTAATGAAAAACTGTTTTTT	.	.	TRBV28	TRBJ1-4
CASSLLARTYNEQFF	TGTGCCAGCAGCTTATTAGCTAGGACTTACAATGAGCAGTTCTTC	few	.	TRBV7-9	TRBJ2-1
CASGLDLMGGYNEQFF	TGTGCTAGTGGTTTGGACCTCATGGGAGGTTACAATGAGCAGTTCTTC	.	.	TRBV12-5	TRBJ2-1
CASSRGAATNEKLFF	TGTGCCAGCAGCCGTGGAGCCGCAACTAATGAAAAACTGTTTTTT	.	.	TRBV11-1	TRBJ1-4
CASKGGQGTYGYTF	TGTGCCAGCAAAGGAGGACAAGGGACCTATGGCTACACCTTC	.	.	TRBV27	TRBJ1-2
CASSLASGAVEQFF	TGTGCCAGCAGCTTAGCTAGCGGGGCCGTGGAGCAGTTCTTC	once	TRBD2	TRBV7-6	TRBJ2-1
CASSLEGAGVRETQYF	TGCGCCAGCAGCTTGGAAGGAGCCGGGGTCCGGGAGACCCAGTACTTC	.	.	TRBV5-1	TRBJ2-5
CASSLDGIEQYF	TGTGCCAGCAGTTTAGACGGGATCGAGCAGTACTTC	.	.	TRBV12-3/TRBV12-4	TRBJ2-7
CAVGHGTDTQYF	TGTGCGGTAGGACATGGCACAGATACGCAGTATTTT	.	.	TRBV6-6	TRBJ2-3
CATSPMGGGYNEQFF	TGTGCCACCAGCCCCATGGGCGGGGGTTACAATGAGCAGTTCTTC	.	TRBD2	TRBV6-2/TRBV6-3	TRBJ2-1
CASSLEFDTQYF	TGTGCCAGCAGCTTAGAGTTTGATACGCAGTATTTT	.	.	TRBV7-9	TRBJ2-3
CASSLLAGGYGYTF	TGTGCCAGCAGCTTACTGGCCGGTGGCTATGGCTACACCTTC	many	.	TRBV7-9	TRBJ1-2
CASSFQGGTTEAFF	TGTGCCAGCAGTTTTCAGGGAGGGACCACTGAAGCTTTCTTT	few	.	TRBV12-3/TRBV12-4	TRBJ1-1
CASSLDNRWTYEQYF	TGTGCCAGCAGCTTAGATAACAGGTGGACCTACGAGCAGTACTTC	many	.	TRBV7-2	TRBJ2-7
CASSSASQNTIYF	TGTGCCAGCAGTTCGGCATCCCAAAACACCATATATTTT	few	.	TRBV28	TRBJ1-3
CASSARLGGNFGQYF	TGTGCCAGCAGCGCCAGACTAGGGGGGAATTTCGGGCAGTATTTT	few	.	TRBV7-2	TRBJ2-3